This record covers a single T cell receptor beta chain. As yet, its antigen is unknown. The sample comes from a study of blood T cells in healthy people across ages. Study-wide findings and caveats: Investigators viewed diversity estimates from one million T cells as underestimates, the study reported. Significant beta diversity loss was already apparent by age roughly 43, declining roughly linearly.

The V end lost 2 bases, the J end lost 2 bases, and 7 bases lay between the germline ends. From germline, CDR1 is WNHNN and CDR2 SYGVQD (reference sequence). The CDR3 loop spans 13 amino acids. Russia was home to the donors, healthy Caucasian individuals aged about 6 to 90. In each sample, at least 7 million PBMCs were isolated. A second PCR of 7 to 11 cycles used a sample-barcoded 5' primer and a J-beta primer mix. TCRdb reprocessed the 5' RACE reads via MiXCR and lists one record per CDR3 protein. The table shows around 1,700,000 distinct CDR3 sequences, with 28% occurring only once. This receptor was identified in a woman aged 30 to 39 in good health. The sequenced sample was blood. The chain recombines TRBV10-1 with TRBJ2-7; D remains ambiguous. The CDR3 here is CASSEPTPYEQYF. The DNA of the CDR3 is TGCGCCAGCAGTGAGCCTACACCCTACGAGCAGTACTTC.